The 9 T cell receptor beta chains below were found in one sample sequenced in a study of cytomegalovirus exposure and HLA in healthy donors (dated by TCRdb to about 2017). The receptor library was made with the immunoSEQ multiplex PCR assay. For the multiplex PCR, a mixture combining 60 forward primers for TCR Vbeta segments and 13 reverse primers for TCR Jbeta segments was used. The table comes from immuneACCESS by way of TCRdb, which keeps in-frame sequences with V and J called. Part of the clones is missing from these tables; in studies checked, under half for an unresolved V gene and the rest for unknown reasons. The sample profile shows some 160,000 clones; roughly 78% of them were found once. The ten most abundant clones make up about 0.72% of the sample. Sequencing input: PBMCs. These receptors all come from a woman aged 40 to 50 in good health and CMV-seronegative.

This chain uses TRBV5-6 with TRBJ1-6; the D gene is possibly TRBD1 (5 bases). Germline V CDR1 and CDR2: SGHDT, YYEEEE. The V end was cut by 0 bases, the J end by 6 bases, with 10 bases between. CDR3 length: 15 amino acids. The CDR3 nucleotides read TGTGCCAGCAGCTTGGCAGGGCAGGTTAATTCACCCCTCCACTTT. Its translation is CASSLAGQVNSPLHF.

The V gene is TRBV5-8, the J gene TRBJ1-2; weak D call: TRBD1 (5 bases). Germline assignment: CDR1 SGHTS and CDR2 YDEGEE. The CDR3 covers 15 residues. The V end lost 0 bases, the J end lost 6 bases, and 15 bases lay between the germline ends. This CDR3 reads CASSLAGRSLNGYTF. CDR3 nucleotides: TGTGCCAGCAGCTTGGCAGGGAGGTCCTTGAATGGCTACACCTTC.

The genes are TRBV7-8 and TRBJ1-6; TRBD1 might be the D (6 bases). The CDR3 is 15 residues long. The V end was cut by 1 base, the J end by 7 bases, with 11 bases between. The germline V gene has CDR1 SGHVS and CDR2 FQNEAQ. CDR3 sequence (DNA): TGTGCCAGCAGCTTAGAAGACAGGAAGAATTCACCCCTCCACTTT. Translated: CASSLEDRKNSPLHF.

This rearrangement joins TRBV6-6 to TRBJ2-2, with 8 bases that match TRBD2. CDR3 length: 16 residues. V was pared by 6 bases and J by 5 bases, with 11 bases of the junction left unmatched. The V gene's germline CDR1 is MNHNY and CDR2 SVGAGI (reference sequence). CDR3 nucleotide sequence: TGTGCCAGCAGCCCCCTGGCGGGAGGTGGGACCGGGGAGCTGTTTTTT. Translation: CASSPLAGGGTGELFF.

This sequence joins TRBV18 and TRBJ1-3; 9 nucleotides line up with TRBD1. In germline, CDR1 is KGHSH, CDR2 LQKENI. Trimming took 6 bases from V and 0 from J; bases not matched to a gene: 9. CDR3 size: 17 residues. CDR3 protein: CASSQGQGKSSGNTIYF. The CDR3 DNA reads as TGTGCCAGCTCTCAAGGACAGGGGAAATCCTCTGGAAACACCATATATTTT. Combining the CDR3 with reference TRBV18 and TRBJ1-3 gives the whole variable domain NAGVMQNPRHLVRRRGQEARLRCSPMKGHSHVYWYRQLPEEGLKFMVYLQKENIIDESGMPKERFSAEFPKEGPSILRIQQVVRGDSAAYFCASSQGQGKSSGNTIYFGEGSWLTVV.

The chain is built from TRBV30 and TRBJ2-1; the D is unclear. In germline, CDR1 is GTSNPN, CDR2 SVGIG (reference sequence). Trimming pared 0 bases from V and 7 bases from J, leaving 13 bases between. The length of the CDR3 is 14 residues. The CDR3, as DNA: TGTGCCTGGAGTGTAAACAGTTGGGTAAATGAGCAGTTCTTC. Its protein product is CAWSVNSWVNEQFF.

V and J are TRBV30 and TRBJ1-6, with D perhaps matching TRBD1 (5 bases). The CDR3 has 15 amino acids. V shed 1 base and J shed 7 bases, with 14 bases lying between them. From germline, CDR1 is GTSNPN and CDR2 SVGIG (reference sequence). CDR3 sequence (DNA): TGTGCCTGGAGTGAGATCACAGGCAGGAATTCACCCCTCCACTTT. Amino acids: CAWSEITGRNSPLHF.

This sequence joins TRBV12-5 and TRBJ2-2, with D possibly matching TRBD2 (6 bases). The CDR3 is 16 amino acids. From germline, CDR1 is LGHNT and CDR2 FRNRAP. V was clipped by 2 bases and J by 1 base, with 11 bases between them. CDR3 in DNA: TGTGCTAGTGGTTTGTATGGTAGCGGGAACACCGGGGAGCTGTTTTTT. Translation gives CASGLYGSGNTGELFF.

This clone was seen a handful of times. The chain joins TRBV29-1 to TRBJ1-1; TRBD1 matches 10 bases. The V and J ends lost 5 bases and 4 bases, in that order; junction bases with no gene match: 7. This CDR3 comprises 14 residues. Per the germline V gene, CDR1 is SQVTM and CDR2 is ANQGSEA. The CDR3 loop reads CSVTMTGGITEAFF. The CDR3 DNA is TGCAGCGTTACCATGACAGGGGGCATCACTGAAGCTTTCTTT. Full variable domain (outside the CDR3, taken from reference TRBV29-1 and TRBJ1-1): SAVISQKPSRDICQRGTSLTIQCQVDSQVTMMFWYRQQPGQSLTLIATANQGSEATYESGFVIDKFPISRPNLTFSTLTVSNMSPEDSSIYLCSVTMTGGITEAFFGQGTRLTVV.